The 14 T cell receptor beta chains below were found in one sample sequenced in a study of cytomegalovirus exposure and HLA in healthy donors. The PCR ran on 60 Vbeta and 13 Jbeta primers. Profiling relied on immunoSEQ multiplex PCR, and the TCRdb table lists in-frame clones only, not all of them. The repertoire has around 120,000 clones, around 81% of them found once; the top ten carry roughly 3.9%. Sequenced material: PBMCs. The receptors here all came from a woman aged 30 to 39 in good health and CMV-seronegative.

This clone was seen only once. This CDR3 is CATGGRAYNEQFF. As DNA, the CDR3 is TGTGCCACGGGTGGGAGGGCCTACAATGAGCAGTTCTTC. The rearrangement links TRBV7-2 to TRBJ2-1, with 7 bases identical to TRBD2. Germline assignment: CDR1 SGHTA and CDR2 FQGNSA. The CDR3 sequence is 13 residues long. The trim removed 10 bases at V and 2 bases at J, leaving 5 bases unmatched.

A note on this clone: Other DNA sequences from this sample encode an identical CDR3 as well. V usage is TRBV7-7 and J usage is TRBJ2-1, with 8 bases lining up with TRBD2. V lost 2 bases, J lost 4 bases, and 4 bases stayed unmatched. This CDR3 spans 15 amino acids. The germline V gene encodes CDR1 SSHAT and CDR2 FNYEAQ (reference sequence). CDR3 sequence reads: CASSLSGSSYNEQFF. DNA for the CDR3: TGTGCCAGCAGCTTAAGCGGGAGTTCATACAATGAGCAGTTCTTC.

This clone was seen only a few times. The chain joins TRBV19 to TRBJ1-5; TRBD1 aligns across 11 bases. V dropped 1 base and J dropped 3; count of bases not matched to a gene: 11. Germline V gene lookup returns CDR1 LNHDA and CDR2 SQIVND (reference sequence). The CDR3 totals 19 residues. As DNA, the CDR3 is TGTGCCAGTAGTATAGTTAGGACAGGGGGCGTTATATTCAATCAGCCCCAGCATTTT. The encoded protein is CASSIVRTGGVIFNQPQHF.

The chain is built from TRBV6-5 and TRBJ1-1; D is undetermined. Trimming took 5 bases from V and 1 from J, leaving 11 bases between them. The CDR3 has 14 amino acids. Looked up from germline, CDR1 is MNHEY and CDR2 is SVGAGI. CDR3 sequence reads: CASSEGGSNTEAFF. DNA for the CDR3: TGTGCCAGCAGTGAGGGCGGTTCGAACACTGAAGCTTTCTTT.

The V call is TRBV4-2, the J call TRBJ2-1, with 7 bases lining up with TRBD2. In germline, CDR1 is LGHNA, CDR2 YNFKEQ. This CDR3 region has 15 residues. With V trimmed by 6 bases and J by 8 bases, 13 bases remained unmatched. The CDR3, as DNA: TGTGCCAGCAGGCCGGAGGGCGGGAGTGCTGATGAGCAGTTCTTC. Translating it yields CASRPEGGSADEQFF.

The rearrangement links TRBV7-2 to TRBJ2-2; D possibly corresponds to TRBD2 (5 bases). The germline V gene encodes CDR1 SGHTA and CDR2 FQGNSA. V lost 4 bases and J lost 4, with 10 bases in between. There are 14 residues in the CDR3. CDR3 loop: CASSSGRGTGELFF. CDR3 in DNA: TGTGCCAGCAGCTCCGGTCGGGGCACCGGGGAGCTGTTTTTT.

The rearrangement links TRBV2 to TRBJ1-2; possibly TRBD1 for D (6 bases). The germline V gene has CDR1 SNHLY and CDR2 FYNNEI. With 3 bases removed from V and 1 base from J, the gap between germline ends came to 15 bases. The CDR3 covers 16 residues. The CDR3 DNA follows: TGTGCCAGCAGTGATTTGGACAGTGCCCTTAACTATGGCTACACCTTC. It codes for CASSDLDSALNYGYTF. The full variable domain, completed using reference TRBV2 and TRBJ1-2, is EPEVTQTPSHQVTQMGQEVILRCVPISNHLYFYWYRQILGQKVEFLVSFYNNEISEKSEIFDDQFSVERPDGSNFTLKIRSTKLEDSAMYFCASSDLDSALNYGYTFGSGTRLTVV.

The rearrangement links TRBV10-2 to TRBJ2-5; 9 nucleotides agree with TRBD2. CDR3 size: 14 residues. CDR1 and CDR2 from the germline V gene are WSHSY and SAAADI. V dropped 6 bases and J dropped 5; count of bases not matched to a gene: 7. CDR3 region: CASRAGTSSETQYF. CDR3 coding DNA: TGCGCCAGCAGGGCCGGGACTAGCTCGGAGACCCAGTACTTC.

The CDR3 DNA sequence: TGTGCCAGCAGCTTAGGAAGGGGGCTTACAGATACGCAGTATTTT. It yields the protein CASSLGRGLTDTQYF. The V call is TRBV11-2, the J call TRBJ2-3, with 7 bases fitting TRBD1. CDR3 length: 15 residues. V shed 1 base, J shed 3 bases, and the junction held 4 bases outside the gene matches. CDR1 is SGHAT, CDR2 FQNNGV, per germline.

The genes are TRBV4-1 and TRBJ2-3; 7 bases are a match to TRBD2. V shed 1 base and J 3 bases; nucleotides not matched to a gene: 7. The length of the CDR3 is 16 residues. Germline V gene lookup returns CDR1 MGHRA and CDR2 YSYEKL. CDR3 loop: CASSQVVLAETDTQYF. DNA of the CDR3: TGCGCCAGCAGCCAAGTCGTTCTAGCGGAGACAGATACGCAGTATTTT.

This rearrangement joins TRBV27 to TRBJ2-4; a possible D gene is TRBD1 (5 bases). The CDR3 is 13 residues long. CDR1 is MNHEY, CDR2 SMNVEV, per germline (reference sequence). Between the trimmed V and J ends, which lost 6 bases and 9 bases, there was a span of 15 bases. The CDR3 nucleotides read TGTGCCAGCAGCATTAACACAGGTGGCATTCAGTACTTC. As protein: CASSINTGGIQYF.

The rearrangement links TRBV7-8 to TRBJ2-7; 7 bases line up with TRBD2. The CDR3 extends over 18 amino acids. Germline V gene lookup returns CDR1 SGHVS and CDR2 FQNEAQ. Trimming at V came to 5 bases and at J to 6 bases, leaving 22 bases not matched to a gene. The DNA for the CDR3 is TGTGCCAGCAGCCGGGGGGAGGGGCCCTCTCCTACGGGCGCCGAGCAGTACTTC. This codes for CASSRGEGPSPTGAEQYF.

The J gene is TRBJ1-5, the V gene TRBV30, with 7 nucleotides matching TRBD1. The CDR3 totals 15 residues. V dropped 0 bases and J dropped 4; count of bases not matched to a gene: 6. Per germline, CDR1 GTSNPN and CDR2 SVGIG (reference sequence). The CDR3 loop is CAWSVGQGDNQPQHF. The DNA of the CDR3 is TGTGCCTGGAGTGTAGGGCAGGGGGATAATCAGCCCCAGCATTTT.

The CDR3 coding sequence is TGTGCCAGTAGCCGCGAAATCTCCGGTACGCAGTATTTT. Protein sequence: CASSREISGTQYF. The chain uses TRBV19 and TRBJ2-3; D is ambiguous. The V gene's germline CDR1 is LNHDA and CDR2 SQIVND (reference sequence). V lost 6 bases and J lost 8, with 15 bases in between. The CDR3 is 13 amino acids. Full variable domain (missing parts from reference TRBV19 and TRBJ2-3): DGGITQSPKYLFRKEGQNVTLSCEQNLNHDAMYWYRQDPGQGLRLIYYSQIVNDFQKGDIAEGYSVSREKKESFPLTVTSAQKNPTAFYLCASSREISGTQYFGPGTRLTVL.